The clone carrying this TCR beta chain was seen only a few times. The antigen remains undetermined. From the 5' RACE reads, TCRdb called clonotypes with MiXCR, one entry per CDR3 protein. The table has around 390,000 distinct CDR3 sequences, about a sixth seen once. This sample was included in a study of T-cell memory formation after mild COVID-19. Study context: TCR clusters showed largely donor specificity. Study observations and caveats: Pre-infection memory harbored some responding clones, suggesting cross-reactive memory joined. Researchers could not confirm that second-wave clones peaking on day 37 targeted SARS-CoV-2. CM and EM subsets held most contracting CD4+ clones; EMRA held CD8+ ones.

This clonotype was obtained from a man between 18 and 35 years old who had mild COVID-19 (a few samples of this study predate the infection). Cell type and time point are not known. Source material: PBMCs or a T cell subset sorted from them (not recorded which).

The CDR3 region has the DNA TGTGCCAGCAGCTTCTTATCGGCAGGTCAAGAGACCCAGTACTTC. Translated: CASSFLSAGQETQYF. This chain connects TRBV5-4 to TRBJ2-5; D uncertain. V was cut by 2 bases and J by 2 bases, with 13 bases left in between. Germline values: CDR1 SGHNT, CDR2 YYREEE (reference sequence). The CDR3 sequence is 15 residues long.